Listed here is a single TCR beta chain. The repertoire was sequenced with immunoSEQ multiplex PCR; TCRdb's copy has only in-frame clones and lacks some. The repertoire has 100,000 to 150,000 clones, 75% to 90% of them found once; the top ten carry around 2.5%. This sample was included in a study of blood T cell repertoires in COVID-19. The trim removed 1 base at V and 4 bases at J, leaving 5 bases unmatched. CDR3 size: 15 residues. Germline V gene sequence: CDR1 LGHDT, CDR2 YNNKEL (reference sequence). The specimen was PBMCs or T cells enriched from blood (not recorded which). The genes are TRBV3-1 (or the pseudogene TRBV3-2) and TRBJ2-3; TRBD1 aligns across 7 bases. The sequence was obtained from a woman aged 50 to 60 who had recovered from COVID-19. The CDR3: CASSQGQGGADTQYF. The CDR3 DNA follows: TGTGCCAGCAGCCAAGGACAGGGTGGCGCAGATACGCAGTATTTT.